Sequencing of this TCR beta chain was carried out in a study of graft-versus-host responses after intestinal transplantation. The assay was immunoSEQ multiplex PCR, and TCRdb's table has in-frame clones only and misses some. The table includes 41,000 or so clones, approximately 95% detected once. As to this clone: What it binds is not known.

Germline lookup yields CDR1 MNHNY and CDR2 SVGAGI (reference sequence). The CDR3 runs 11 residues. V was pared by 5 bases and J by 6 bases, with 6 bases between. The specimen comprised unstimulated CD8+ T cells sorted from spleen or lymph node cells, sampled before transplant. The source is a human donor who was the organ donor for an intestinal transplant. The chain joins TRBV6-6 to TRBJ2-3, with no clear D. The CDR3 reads CASSQWDTQYF. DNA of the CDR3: TGTGCCAGCAGTCAATGGGATACGCAGTATTTT.